This T cell receptor beta chain was obtained from a study of blood T cell repertoires in COVID-19. In the study overall: From the United States, Italy and Spain came samples of acute and convalescent COVID-19. From T cells, B-cell-depleted T cells, or PBMCs came the material, which was cDNA or gDNA.

In the study's own analysis: Amplification of reference gene primers provided the estimated nucleated cell counts. The assay was immunoSEQ multiplex PCR, and TCRdb's table has in-frame clones only and misses some. Clone size and V and J calls were adopted from that table, with D and trimming inferred from the DNA. The profile shows 150,000 or so clones, approximately 80% of them singletons. Recruitment covered under 25 US areas and drew participants whose ages spanned about 18 to 90 years. The V gene's germline CDR1 is DFQATT and CDR2 SNEGSKA (reference sequence). The CDR3 covers 15 residues. V gave up 3 bases and J gave up 0 bases, with 14 bases separating them.

The sample consisted of PBMCs or T cells enriched from blood (not recorded which). This chain uses TRBV20-1 with TRBJ2-5, with D perhaps matching TRBD1 (6 bases). This TCR came from a woman aged 60-75 years who had recovered from COVID-19. In nucleotides, the CDR3 is TGCAGTGCTAGTAGGGCAGGGGAGTACCAAGAGACCCAGTACTTC. As protein: CSASRAGEYQETQYF.